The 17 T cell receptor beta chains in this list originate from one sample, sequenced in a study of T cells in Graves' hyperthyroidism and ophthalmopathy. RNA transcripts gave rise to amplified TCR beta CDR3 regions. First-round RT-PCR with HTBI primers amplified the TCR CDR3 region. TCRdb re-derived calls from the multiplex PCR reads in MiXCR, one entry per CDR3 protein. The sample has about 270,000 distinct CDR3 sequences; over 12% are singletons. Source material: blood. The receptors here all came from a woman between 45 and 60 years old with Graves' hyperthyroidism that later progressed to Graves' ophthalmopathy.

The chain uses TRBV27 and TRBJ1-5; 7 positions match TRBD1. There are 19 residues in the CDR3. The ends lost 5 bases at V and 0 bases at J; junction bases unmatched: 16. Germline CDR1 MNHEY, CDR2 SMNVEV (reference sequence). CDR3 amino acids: CASSPPGRDSIYSNQPQHF. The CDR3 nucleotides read TGTGCCAGCAGTCCCCCGGGGCGGGACAGTATCTATAGCAATCAGCCCCAGCATTTT.

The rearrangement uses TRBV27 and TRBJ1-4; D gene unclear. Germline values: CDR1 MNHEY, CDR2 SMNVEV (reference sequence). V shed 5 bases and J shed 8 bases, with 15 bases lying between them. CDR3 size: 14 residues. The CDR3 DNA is TGTGCCAGCAGTCCCATCTCGGGAGTCGAAAAACTGTTTTTT. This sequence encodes CASSPISGVEKLFF.

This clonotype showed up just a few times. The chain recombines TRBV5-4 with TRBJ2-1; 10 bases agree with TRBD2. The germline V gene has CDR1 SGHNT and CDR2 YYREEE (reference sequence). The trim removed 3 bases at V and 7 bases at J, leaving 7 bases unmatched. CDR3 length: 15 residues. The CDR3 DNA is TGTGCCAGCAGCTCACGACTAGCGGGTACGAATGAGCAGTTCTTC. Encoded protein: CASSSRLAGTNEQFF.

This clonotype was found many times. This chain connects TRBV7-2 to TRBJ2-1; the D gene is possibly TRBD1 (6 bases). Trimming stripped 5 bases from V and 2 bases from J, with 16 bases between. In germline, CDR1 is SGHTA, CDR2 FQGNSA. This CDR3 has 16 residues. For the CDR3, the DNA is TGTGCCAGCAGCAAACAGGGCGGAGTCACCTACAATGAGCAGTTCTTC. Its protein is CASSKQGGVTYNEQFF.

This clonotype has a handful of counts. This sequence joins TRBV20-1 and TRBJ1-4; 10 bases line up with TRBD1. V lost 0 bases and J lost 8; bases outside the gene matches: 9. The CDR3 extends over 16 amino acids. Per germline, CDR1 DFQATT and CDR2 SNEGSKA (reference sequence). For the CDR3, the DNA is TGCAGTGCTAGAGACAAATGGGACAGGGGTTACGAAAAACTGTTTTTT. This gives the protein CSARDKWDRGYEKLFF.

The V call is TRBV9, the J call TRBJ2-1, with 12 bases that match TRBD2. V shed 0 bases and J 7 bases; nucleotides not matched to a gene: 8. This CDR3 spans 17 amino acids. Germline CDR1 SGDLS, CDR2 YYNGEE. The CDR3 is CASSVGTSGMVWNEQFF. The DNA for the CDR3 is TGTGCCAGCAGCGTAGGGACTAGCGGGATGGTTTGGAATGAGCAGTTCTTC. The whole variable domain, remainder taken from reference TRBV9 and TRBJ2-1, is DSGVTQTPKHLITATGQRVTLRCSPRSGDLSVYWYQQSLDQGLQFLIQYYNGEERAKGNILERFSAQQFPDLHSELNLSSLELGDSALYFCASSVGTSGMVWNEQFFGPGTRLTVL.

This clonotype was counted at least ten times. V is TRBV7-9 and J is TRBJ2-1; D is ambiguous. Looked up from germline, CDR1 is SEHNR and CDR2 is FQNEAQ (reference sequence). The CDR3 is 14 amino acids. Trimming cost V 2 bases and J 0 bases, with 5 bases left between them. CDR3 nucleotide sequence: TGTGCCAGCAGCTTAACTACCTCCTACAATGAGCAGTTCTTC. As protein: CASSLTTSYNEQFF.

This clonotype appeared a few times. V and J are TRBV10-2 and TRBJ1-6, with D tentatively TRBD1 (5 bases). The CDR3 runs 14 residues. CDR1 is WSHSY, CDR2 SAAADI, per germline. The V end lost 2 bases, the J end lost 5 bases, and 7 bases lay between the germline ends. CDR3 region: CASSEGGHNSPLHF. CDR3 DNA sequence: TGCGCCAGCAGTGAGGGGGGTCATAATTCACCCCTCCACTTT.

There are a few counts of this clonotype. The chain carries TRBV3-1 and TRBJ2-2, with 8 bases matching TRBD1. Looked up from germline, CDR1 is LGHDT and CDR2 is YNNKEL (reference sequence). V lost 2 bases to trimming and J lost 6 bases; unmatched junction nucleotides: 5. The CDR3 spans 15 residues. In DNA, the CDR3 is TGTGCCAGCAGCCAAACGGACAGGGCATCCGGGGAGCTGTTTTTT. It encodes CASSQTDRASGELFF.

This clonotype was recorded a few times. CDR3 bases: TGCGCCAGCCGCTCCCTGGGAGGAATAGGGTCCTACGAGCAGTACTTC. It encodes CASRSLGGIGSYEQYF. This chain joins TRBV5-1 and TRBJ2-7; maybe TRBD2 (6 bases). V gave up 7 bases and J gave up 1 base, with 21 bases separating them. Per germline, CDR1 SGHRS and CDR2 YFSETQ. The CDR3 covers 16 residues. Using reference TRBV5-1 and TRBJ2-7 for the parts outside the CDR3, the full variable domain is KAGVTQTPRYLIKTRGQQVTLSCSPISGHRSVSWYQQTPGQGLQFLFEYFSETQRNKGNFPGRFSGRQFSNSRSEMNVSTLELGDSALYLCASRSLGGIGSYEQYFGPGTRLTVT.

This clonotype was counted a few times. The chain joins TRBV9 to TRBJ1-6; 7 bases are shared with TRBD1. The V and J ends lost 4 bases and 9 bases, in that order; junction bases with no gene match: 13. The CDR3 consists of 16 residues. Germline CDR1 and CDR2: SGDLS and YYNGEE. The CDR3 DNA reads TGTGCCAGCAGCCAACACCGACAGGGTGGTATTTCACCCCTCCACTTT. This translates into CASSQHRQGGISPLHF.

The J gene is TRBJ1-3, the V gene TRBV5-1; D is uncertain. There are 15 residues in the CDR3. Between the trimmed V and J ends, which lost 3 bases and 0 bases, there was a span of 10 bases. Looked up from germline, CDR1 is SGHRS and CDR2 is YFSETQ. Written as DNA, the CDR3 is TGCGCCAGCAGCTACGGACTGCCCTCTGGAAACACCATATATTTT. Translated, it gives CASSYGLPSGNTIYF.

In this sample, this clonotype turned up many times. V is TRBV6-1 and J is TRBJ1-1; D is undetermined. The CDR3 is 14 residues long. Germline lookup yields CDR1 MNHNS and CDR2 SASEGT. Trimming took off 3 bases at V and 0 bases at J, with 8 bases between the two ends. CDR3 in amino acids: CASSDLGMNTEAFF. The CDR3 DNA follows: TGTGCCAGCAGTGATTTGGGAATGAACACTGAAGCTTTCTTT.

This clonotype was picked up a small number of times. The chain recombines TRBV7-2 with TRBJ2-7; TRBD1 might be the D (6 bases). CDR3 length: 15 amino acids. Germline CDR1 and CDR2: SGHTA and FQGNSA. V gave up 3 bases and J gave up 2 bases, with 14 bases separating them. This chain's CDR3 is CASSFFDRTTYEQYF. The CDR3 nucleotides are TGTGCCAGCAGCTTCTTCGACAGGACGACCTACGAGCAGTACTTC.

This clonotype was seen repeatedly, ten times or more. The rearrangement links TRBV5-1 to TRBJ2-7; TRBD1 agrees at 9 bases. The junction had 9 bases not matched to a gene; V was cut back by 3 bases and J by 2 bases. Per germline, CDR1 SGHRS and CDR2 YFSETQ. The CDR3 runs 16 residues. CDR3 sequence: CASSWGTGMKTYEQYF. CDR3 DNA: TGCGCCAGCAGCTGGGGGACAGGGATGAAAACCTACGAGCAGTACTTC.

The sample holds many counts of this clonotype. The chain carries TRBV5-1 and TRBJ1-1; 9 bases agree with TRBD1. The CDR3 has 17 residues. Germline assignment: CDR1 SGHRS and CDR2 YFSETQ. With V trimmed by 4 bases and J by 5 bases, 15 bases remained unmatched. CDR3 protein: CASSLLGQGRDATEAFF. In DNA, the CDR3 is TGCGCCAGCAGCCTGCTGGGACAGGGAAGAGATGCGACTGAAGCTTTCTTT.

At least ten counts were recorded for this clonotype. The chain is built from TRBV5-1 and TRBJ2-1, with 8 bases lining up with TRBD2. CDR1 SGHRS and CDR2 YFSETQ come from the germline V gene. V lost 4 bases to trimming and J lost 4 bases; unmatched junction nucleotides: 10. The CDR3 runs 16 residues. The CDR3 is CASSPIGLAIYNEQFF. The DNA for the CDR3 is TGCGCCAGCAGCCCGATTGGACTAGCTATATACAATGAGCAGTTCTTC.